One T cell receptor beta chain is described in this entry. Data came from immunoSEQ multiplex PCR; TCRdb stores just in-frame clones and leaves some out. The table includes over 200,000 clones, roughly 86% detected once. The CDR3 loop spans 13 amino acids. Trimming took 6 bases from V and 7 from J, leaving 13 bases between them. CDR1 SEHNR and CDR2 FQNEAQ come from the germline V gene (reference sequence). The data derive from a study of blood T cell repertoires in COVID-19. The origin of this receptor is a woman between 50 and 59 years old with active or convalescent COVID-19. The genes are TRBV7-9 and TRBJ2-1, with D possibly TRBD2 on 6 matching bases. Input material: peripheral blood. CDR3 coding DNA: TGTGCCAGCAGTTTACTGGGAGGAAATGAGCAGTTCTTC. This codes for CASSLLGGNEQFF.